These 17 T cell receptor beta chains were sequenced from one sample in a study of blood T cell repertoires in COVID-19 (TCRdb year 2020). Library construction relied on the immunoSEQ multiplex PCR assay. TCRdb holds this immuneACCESS table with in-frame rearrangements only. Some clones are missing; in checked studies, unresolved V genes explain under half, and the rest has no known cause. Present in this sample are about 250,000 clones, 87% of which were seen just once. Roughly 3% of the sample comes from the top ten. Sequenced material: peripheral blood. These receptors were collected from a man between 18 and 35 years old with active or convalescent COVID-19.

CDR3 bases: TGTGCCAGCAGGGGGATCCGGGGGACTGAAGCTTTCTTT. This gives the protein CASRGIRGTEAFF. The rearrangement links TRBV25-1 to TRBJ1-1, with D possibly matching TRBD1 (5 bases). V was trimmed by 6 bases and J by 5 bases, leaving 13 bases between them. Per the germline V gene, CDR1 is MGHDK and CDR2 is SYGVNS. The CDR3 consists of 13 residues.

This sequence joins TRBV3-1 (or the pseudogene TRBV3-2) and TRBJ2-1; 7 bases match TRBD2. Germline V CDR1 and CDR2: LGHDT, YNNKEL (reference sequence). There are 12 residues in the CDR3. The trim removed 5 bases at V and 10 bases at J, leaving 5 bases unmatched. This chain's CDR3 is CASSSLAVEQFF. For the CDR3, the DNA is TGTGCCAGCAGCTCTCTAGCGGTAGAGCAGTTCTTC.

The chain employs TRBV5-8 and TRBJ1-5, with TRBD1 identical over 8 bases. CDR3 length equals 16 residues. V shed 5 bases, J shed 1 base, and the junction held 8 bases outside the gene matches. Germline CDR1 and CDR2: SGHTS and YDEGEE. The CDR3: CASSLKGQGSNQPQHF. The CDR3 region has the DNA TGTGCCAGCAGTTTAAAAGGACAGGGAAGCAATCAGCCCCAGCATTTT.

This clone has only a few counts. CDR3 sequence (DNA): TGTGCCAGCAGCCCCGAGGCGGCGGGGTTCAATCAGCCCCAGCATTTT. Its protein product is CASSPEAAGFNQPQHF. This chain connects TRBV7-9 to TRBJ1-5; D gene unclear. Between the trimmed V and J ends, which lost 5 bases and 3 bases, there was a span of 17 bases. Germline CDR1 reads SEHNR; CDR2 reads FQNEAQ (reference sequence). This CDR3 has 16 residues.

This rearrangement joins TRBV20-1 to TRBJ1-5, with 8 bases identical to TRBD1. CDR3 size: 13 residues. V dropped 3 bases and J dropped 5; count of bases not matched to a gene: 3. The germline gives CDR1 DFQATT, CDR2 SNEGSKA (reference sequence). The CDR3 DNA reads as TGCAGTGCTAGTAGGGACAGGCATCAGCCCCAGCATTTT. This codes for CSASRDRHQPQHF.

The chain couples TRBV24-1 to TRBJ2-2, with D possibly being TRBD2 (7 bases). The CDR3 is 17 amino acids. V lost 1 base and J 4 bases, leaving 15 bases between the germline ends. CDR1 is KGHDR and CDR2 is SFDVKD in the germline V gene. The CDR3 coding sequence is TGTGCCACCAGTGATTTTAGGGGGGAGGGCCTCACCGGGGAGCTGTTTTTT. This sequence encodes CATSDFRGEGLTGELFF.

The J gene is TRBJ1-5, the V gene TRBV10-1; D is perhaps TRBD1 (5 bases). Between the trimmed V and J ends, which lost 7 bases and 2 bases, there was a span of 12 bases. From germline, CDR1 is WNHNN and CDR2 SYGVQD (reference sequence). This CDR3 region has 14 residues. CDR3 region: CASTGGRGNQPQHF. CDR3 in DNA: TGCGCCAGCACGGGGGGACGAGGCAATCAGCCCCAGCATTTT.

V usage is TRBV19 and J usage is TRBJ2-2; possible D gene TRBD2, 6 bases. Germline V lookup: CDR1 LNHDA, CDR2 SQIVND (reference sequence). V lost 5 bases, J lost 4 bases, and 20 bases lay in between. The CDR3 contains 17 residues. DNA of the CDR3: TGTGCCAGTAGTCGGGGACTCGAACCAACCCCCACCGGGGAGCTGTTTTTT. Amino acid sequence: CASSRGLEPTPTGELFF.

The V and J genes are TRBV9 and TRBJ2-3, with TRBD2 identical over 11 bases. This CDR3 is 17 amino acids long. Trimming cost V 1 base and J 4 bases; bases outside gene matches: 8. Germline assignment: CDR1 SGDLS and CDR2 YYNGEE. CDR3 loop: CASSVPDSGGAADTQYF. In DNA form, the CDR3 reads TGTGCCAGCAGCGTACCAGATAGCGGGGGGGCCGCAGATACGCAGTATTTT.

The count of this clone is one. The chain recombines TRBV20-1 with TRBJ2-7; possibly TRBD2 for D (5 bases). Germline V lookup: CDR1 DFQATT, CDR2 SNEGSKA (reference sequence). Trimming left V 3 bases short and J 1 base short, with 13 bases between. CDR3 size: 14 residues. Here the CDR3 reads CSASRGKLSYEQYF. The CDR3 nucleotides read TGCAGTGCTAGTCGGGGTAAGCTATCCTACGAGCAGTACTTC.

The chain combines TRBV27 with TRBJ2-7; 7 bases are shared with TRBD2. J lost 3 bases, V lost 4 bases, and 18 bases had no gene match. The CDR3 spans 18 residues. Germline V lookup: CDR1 MNHEY, CDR2 SMNVEV (reference sequence). CDR3 loop: CASSSRVLAAKQFYEQYF. The CDR3 DNA reads as TGTGCCAGCAGTTCCAGGGTTCTAGCGGCGAAACAATTCTACGAGCAGTACTTC.

This sequence joins TRBV7-2 and TRBJ1-2; 8 bases agree with TRBD1. Germline CDR1 and CDR2: SGHTA and FQGNSA. This CDR3 is built from 16 residues. V trimming: 5 bases; J trimming: 4 bases; junction bases outside the gene matches: 12. Written as DNA, the CDR3 is TGTGCCAGCAGCGCGGACAGGGCCCTAAAAGCCTATGGCTACACCTTC. Translated: CASSADRALKAYGYTF.

J is TRBJ1-5 and V is TRBV10-1, with 9 bases identical to TRBD1. The J segment lost 5 bases and the V segment lost 6 bases, leaving 5 bases of the junction unmatched. Germline V gene lookup returns CDR1 WNHNN and CDR2 SYGVQD (reference sequence). The CDR3 runs to 14 residues. The DNA for the CDR3 is TGCGCCAGCAGCGCACAGGGGGCACATCAGCCCCAGCATTTT. Its translation is CASSAQGAHQPQHF.

This clone was seen a handful of times. V and J are TRBV6-5 and TRBJ1-1; 8 bases are a match to TRBD1. The V and J ends lost 10 bases and 3 bases, in that order; junction bases with no gene match: 10. The CDR3 contains 14 residues. Germline V gene data show CDR1 as MNHEY and CDR2 as SVGAGI. DNA for the CDR3: TGTGCCACAGGGGCAGGGGGCCCCTACACTGAAGCTTTCTTT. Its protein product is CATGAGGPYTEAFF.

This chain connects TRBV24-1 to TRBJ2-1, with 10 nucleotides matching TRBD1. The CDR3 contains 13 residues. The ends lost 4 bases at V and 9 bases at J; junction bases unmatched: 2. Germline CDR1 and CDR2: KGHDR and SFDVKD. Here the CDR3 DNA reads TGTGCCACCAGTGACAGGACAGGGGGTGAGCAGTTCTTC. Protein product: CATSDRTGGEQFF.

This clone was detected a few times. V and J are TRBV15 and TRBJ1-3, with D unclear. The CDR3 length is 17 residues. V was trimmed by 0 bases and J by 0 bases, leaving 12 bases between them. Germline loops: CDR1 LNHNV, CDR2 YYDKDF (reference sequence). The CDR3 sequence: CATSREGDNYSGNTIYF. The CDR3 nucleotides read TGTGCCACCAGCAGAGAGGGAGACAACTACTCTGGAAACACCATATATTTT.

This clone was seen once. This chain connects TRBV19 to TRBJ2-2, with D maybe TRBD2 (5 bases). Between the trimmed V and J ends, which lost 3 bases and 6 bases, there was a span of 11 bases. Looked up from germline, CDR1 is LNHDA and CDR2 is SQIVND (reference sequence). CDR3 size: 14 residues. DNA of the CDR3: TGTGCCAGTAGTATCATAGGGAGTCCCGGGGAGCTGTTTTTT. It is translated as CASSIIGSPGELFF.